The subject of this entry is one T cell receptor beta chain. The data stem from a study of blood T cell repertoires in COVID-19. Produced via immunoSEQ multiplex PCR; TCRdb's table is partial and in-frame only. The repertoire holds 200,000 to 250,000 clones, with approximately 83% as singletons. Which cohort a participant joined came from the clinical history participants gave. Sequenced sample: PBMCs or T cells enriched from blood (not recorded which). The receptor was derived from a woman between 35 and 50 years old with acute COVID-19.

Written as DNA, the CDR3 is TGTGCCAGCAGCCCCAGGGGAGTCATAAGTAGCACAGATACGCAGTATTTT. It translates to CASSPRGVISSTDTQYF. The chain recombines TRBV5-8 with TRBJ2-3; D might be TRBD1 (6 bases). V gave up 4 bases and J gave up 0 bases, with 18 bases separating them. The CDR3 spans 17 residues. Germline assignment: CDR1 SGHTS and CDR2 YDEGEE.